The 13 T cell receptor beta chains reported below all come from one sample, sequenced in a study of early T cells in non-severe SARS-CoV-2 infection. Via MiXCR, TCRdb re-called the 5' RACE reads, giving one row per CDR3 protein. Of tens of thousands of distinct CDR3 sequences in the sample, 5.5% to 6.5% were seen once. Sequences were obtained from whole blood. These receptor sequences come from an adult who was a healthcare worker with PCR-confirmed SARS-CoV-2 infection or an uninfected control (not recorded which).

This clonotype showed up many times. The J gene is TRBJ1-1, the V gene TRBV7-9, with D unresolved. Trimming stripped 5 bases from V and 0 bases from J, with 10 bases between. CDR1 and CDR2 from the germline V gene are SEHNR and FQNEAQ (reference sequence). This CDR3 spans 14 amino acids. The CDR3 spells CASSLQVVNTEAFF. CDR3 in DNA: TGTGCCAGCAGCCTCCAGGTCGTGAACACTGAAGCTTTCTTT. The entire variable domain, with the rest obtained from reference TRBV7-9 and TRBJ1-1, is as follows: DTGVSQNPRHKITKRGQNVTFRCDPISEHNRLYWYRQTLGQGPEFLTYFQNEAQLEKSRLLSDRFSAERPKGSFSTLEIQRTEQGDSAMYLCASSLQVVNTEAFFGQGTRLTVV.

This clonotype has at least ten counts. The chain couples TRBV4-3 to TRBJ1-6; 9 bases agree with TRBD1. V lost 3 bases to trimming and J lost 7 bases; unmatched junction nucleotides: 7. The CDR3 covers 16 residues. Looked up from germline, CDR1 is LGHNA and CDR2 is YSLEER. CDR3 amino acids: CASSQLLTGGNSPLHF. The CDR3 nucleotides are TGCGCCAGCAGCCAGCTTCTGACAGGGGGAAATTCACCCCTCCACTTT.

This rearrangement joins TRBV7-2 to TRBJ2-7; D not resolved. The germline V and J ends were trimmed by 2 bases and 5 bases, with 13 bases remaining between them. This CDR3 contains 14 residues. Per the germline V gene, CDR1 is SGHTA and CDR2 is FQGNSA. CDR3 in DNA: TGTGCCAGCAGCTTACCCCCTGCGGTCCACGAGCAGTACTTC. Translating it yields CASSLPPAVHEQYF.

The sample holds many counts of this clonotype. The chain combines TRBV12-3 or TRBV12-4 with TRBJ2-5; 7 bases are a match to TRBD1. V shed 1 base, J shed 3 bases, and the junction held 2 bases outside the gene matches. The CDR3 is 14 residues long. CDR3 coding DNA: TGTGCCAGCAGTTTAGGAGACAGGGAAGAGACCCAGTACTTC. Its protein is CASSLGDREETQYF.

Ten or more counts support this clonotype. The DNA of the CDR3 is TGTGCCAGCAGCTTGGAACCAGGGACTGGGGCCAACGTCCTGACTTTC. Residues: CASSLEPGTGANVLTF. The J gene is TRBJ2-6, the V gene TRBV11-2; D perhaps matches TRBD1 (5 bases). This CDR3 has 16 residues. CDR1 and CDR2 (germline): SGHAT, FQNNGV. V was trimmed by 3 bases and J by 2 bases, leaving 11 bases between them. The full variable domain, in which reference TRBV11-2 and TRBJ2-6 provide the parts outside the CDR3, is EAGVAQSPRYKIIEKRQSVAFWCNPISGHATLYWYQQILGQGPKLLIQFQNNGVVDDSQLPKDRFSAERLKGVDSTLKIQPAKLEDSAVYLCASSLEPGTGANVLTFGAGSRLTVL.

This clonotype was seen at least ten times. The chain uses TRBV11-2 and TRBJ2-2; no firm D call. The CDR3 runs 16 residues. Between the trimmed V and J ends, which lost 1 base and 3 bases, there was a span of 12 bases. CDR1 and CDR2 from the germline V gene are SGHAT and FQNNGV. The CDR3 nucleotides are TGTGCCAGCAGCTTAGCCCCCCGCAGTTACACCGGGGAGCTGTTTTTT. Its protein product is CASSLAPRSYTGELFF. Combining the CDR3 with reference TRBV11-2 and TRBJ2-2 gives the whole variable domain EAGVAQSPRYKIIEKRQSVAFWCNPISGHATLYWYQQILGQGPKLLIQFQNNGVVDDSQLPKDRFSAERLKGVDSTLKIQPAKLEDSAVYLCASSLAPRSYTGELFFGEGSRLTVL.

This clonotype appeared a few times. CDR3 region: CATWVGGGYTF. CDR3 sequence (DNA): TGTGCCACCTGGGTGGGGGGCGGCTACACCTTC. The rearrangement links TRBV6-6 to TRBJ1-2, with D tentatively TRBD1 (6 bases). V was pared by 10 bases and J by 8 bases, with 14 bases between. From germline, CDR1 is MNHNY and CDR2 SVGAGI (reference sequence). The CDR3 sequence is 11 residues long.

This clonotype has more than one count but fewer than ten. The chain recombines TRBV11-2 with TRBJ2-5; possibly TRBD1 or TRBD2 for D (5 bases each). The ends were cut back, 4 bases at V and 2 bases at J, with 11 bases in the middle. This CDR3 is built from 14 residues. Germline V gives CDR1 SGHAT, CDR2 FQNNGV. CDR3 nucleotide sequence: TGTGCCAGCAGCTCGGGACGGAATCAAGAGACCCAGTACTTC. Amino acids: CASSSGRNQETQYF.

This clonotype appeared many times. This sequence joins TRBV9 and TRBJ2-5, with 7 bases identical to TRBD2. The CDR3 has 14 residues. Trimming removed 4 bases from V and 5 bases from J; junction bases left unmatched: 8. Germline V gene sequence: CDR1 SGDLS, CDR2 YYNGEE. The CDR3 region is CASSLTSLQETQYF. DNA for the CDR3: TGTGCCAGCAGCCTGACTAGCCTGCAGGAGACCCAGTACTTC. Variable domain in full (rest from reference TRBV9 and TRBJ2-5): DSGVTQTPKHLITATGQRVTLRCSPRSGDLSVYWYQQSLDQGLQFLIQYYNGEERAKGNILERFSAQQFPDLHSELNLSSLELGDSALYFCASSLTSLQETQYFGPGTRLLVL.

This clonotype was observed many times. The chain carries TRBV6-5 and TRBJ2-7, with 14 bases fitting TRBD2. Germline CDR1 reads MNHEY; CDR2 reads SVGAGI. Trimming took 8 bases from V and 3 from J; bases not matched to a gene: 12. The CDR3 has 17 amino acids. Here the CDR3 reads CASRPVGTSGRYYEQYF. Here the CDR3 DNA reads TGTGCCAGCCGCCCCGTGGGGACTAGCGGGAGATACTACGAGCAGTACTTC.

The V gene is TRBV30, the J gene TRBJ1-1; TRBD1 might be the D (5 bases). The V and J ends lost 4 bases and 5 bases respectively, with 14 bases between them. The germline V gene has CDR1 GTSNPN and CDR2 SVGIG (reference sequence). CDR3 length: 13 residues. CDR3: CAWTAGVWTEAFF. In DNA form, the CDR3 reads TGTGCCTGGACCGCGGGGGTCTGGACTGAAGCTTTCTTT.

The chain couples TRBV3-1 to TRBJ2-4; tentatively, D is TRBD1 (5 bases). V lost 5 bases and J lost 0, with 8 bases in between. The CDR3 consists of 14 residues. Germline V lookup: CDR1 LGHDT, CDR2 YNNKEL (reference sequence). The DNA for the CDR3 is TGTGCCAGCAGCTGGGGCCTAGCCAAAAACATTCAGTACTTC. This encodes CASSWGLAKNIQYF.

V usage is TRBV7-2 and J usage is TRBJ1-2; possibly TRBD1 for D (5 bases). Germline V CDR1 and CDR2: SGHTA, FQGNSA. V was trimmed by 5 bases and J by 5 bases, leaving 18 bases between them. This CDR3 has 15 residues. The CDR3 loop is CASSPAQGLGYGYTF. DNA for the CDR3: TGTGCCAGCAGCCCAGCCCAGGGTTTAGGGTATGGCTACACCTTC.